This TCR beta chain was captured by sequencing in a study of response to subunit inactivated influenza vaccine. Worth noting for this clonotype: No antigen is known for it.

Overall study findings and caveats: The authors suggested that every seasonal influenza vaccination recruits few new T cells.

The CDR3 extends over 12 amino acids. V was pared by 2 bases and J by 7 bases, with 4 bases of the junction left unmatched. CDR1 and CDR2 from the germline V gene are DFQATT and SNEGSKA (reference sequence). Each CDR3 protein is one row after TCRdb ran MiXCR on the RT-PCR reads. The data show 500,000 to 550,000 distinct CDR3 sequences, 6% to 9% seen once. The source is a man aged 45 to 70 who received an inactivated influenza vaccine. Sequencing used PBMCs from blood, obtained less than 30 months after vaccination. The chain has TRBV20-1 and TRBJ2-7; 8 positions match TRBD1. DNA of the CDR3: TGCAGTGCTAGAACGACAGGGGAGGAGCAGTACTTC. As protein: CSARTTGEEQYF.